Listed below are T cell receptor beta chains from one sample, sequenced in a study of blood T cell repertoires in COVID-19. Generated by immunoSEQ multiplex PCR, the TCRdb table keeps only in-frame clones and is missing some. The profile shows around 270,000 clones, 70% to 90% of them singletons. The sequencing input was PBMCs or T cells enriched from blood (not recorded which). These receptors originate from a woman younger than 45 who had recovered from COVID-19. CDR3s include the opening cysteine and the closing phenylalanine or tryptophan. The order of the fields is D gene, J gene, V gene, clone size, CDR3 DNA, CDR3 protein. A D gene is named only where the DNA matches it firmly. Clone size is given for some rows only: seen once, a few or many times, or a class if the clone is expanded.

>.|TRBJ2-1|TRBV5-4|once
TGTGCCAGCAGGCCAGACAGGTCCCGGGGCAATGAGCAGTTCTTC
CASRPDRSRGNEQFF
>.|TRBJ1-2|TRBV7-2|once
TGTGCCAGCAGCTCGCCAGACTTCTATGGCTACACCTTC
CASSSPDFYGYTF
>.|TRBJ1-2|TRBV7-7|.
TGTGCCAGCAGCCCTAGGGACACTCGAGACACCTTC
CASSPRDTRDTF
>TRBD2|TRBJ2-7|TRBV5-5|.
TGTGCCAGCAGCCCCCGGCTAGCGGGAGGGTCCTCCTACGAGCAGTACTTC
CASSPRLAGGSSYEQYF
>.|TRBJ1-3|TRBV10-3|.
TGTGCCATCAGTAGAGGGCAGGTGAATGTCATATATTTT
CAISRGQVNVIYF
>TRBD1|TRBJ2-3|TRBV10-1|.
TGCGCCAGCAGTGAGCCCGGACAGGGACGAGATACGCAGTATTTT
CASSEPGQGRDTQYF
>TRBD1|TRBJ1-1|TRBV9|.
TGTGCCAGCAGCGGAGTGGACAGGGTGAACACTGAAGCTTTCTTT
CASSGVDRVNTEAFF
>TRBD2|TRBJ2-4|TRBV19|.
TGTGCCAGTACCCTGACTAGCGGGAGAGGCAAAAACATTCAGTACTTC
CASTLTSGRGKNIQYF
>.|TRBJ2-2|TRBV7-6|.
TGTGCCAGCAGTTCCACAGGGAACTCAGGGAACACCGGGGAGCTGTTTTTT
CASSSTGNSGNTGELFF
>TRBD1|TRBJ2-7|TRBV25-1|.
TGTGCCAGCAGTGAAAAGGGGACAGGGGAGTACGAGCAGTACTTC
CASSEKGTGEYEQYF
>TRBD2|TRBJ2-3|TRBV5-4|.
TGTGCCAGCAGCTGGACTAGCGGATCCGGCACAGATACGCAGTATTTT
CASSWTSGSGTDTQYF
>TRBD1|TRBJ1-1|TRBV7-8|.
TGTGCCAGCACCTACGGGACAGAGGAAGCTTTCTTT
CASTYGTEEAFF
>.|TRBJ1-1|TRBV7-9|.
TGTGCCAGCAGCCCTTCACAGGCCACTGAAGCTTTCTTT
CASSPSQATEAFF
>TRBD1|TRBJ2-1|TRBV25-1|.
TGTGCCAGCACCAAAACGAACAGGGGAATCGATGAGCAGTTCTTC
CASTKTNRGIDEQFF
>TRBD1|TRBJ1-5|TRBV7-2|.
TGTGCCAGCAGCCTATACGTAGGGGGCGGGCAGCCCCAGCATTTT
CASSLYVGGGQPQHF
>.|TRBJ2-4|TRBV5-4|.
TGTGCCAGCAGCTTGTTCCAGGGGGGCGAGTCGGCCAAAAACATTCAGTACTTC
CASSLFQGGESAKNIQYF